This T cell receptor (beta chain) derives from a study of identical twins. Template switching supplied a universal primer site; unique molecular identifiers were carried on the cDNA. Using its own MiXCR run on the 5' RACE reads, TCRdb lists one record per CDR3 protein. This table holds approximately 250,000 distinct CDR3 sequences, 5% to 7% found once. This clonotype showed up many times. This CDR3 has 13 amino acids. V gave up 7 bases and J gave up 5 bases, with 14 bases separating them. These data were likewise used in another study, on T cells expressing NK-cell markers. That publication notes: In several experiments, sorting was restricted to alpha-beta TCR T cells by an anti-gamma-delta TCR antibody. These clonotypes additionally ranked first within the CD3+CD56-NKG2C+ fraction of four donors. Questions lingered over whether expanded NKG2C+ T cell clones were HCMV-specific.

V is TRBV12-3 or TRBV12-4 and J is TRBJ1-2; D unresolved. Sequenced input: CD8+ T cells sorted from blood. The receptor was isolated from a woman under 30 in good health. This CDR3 is CASTIAGPYGYTF. CDR3 nucleotide sequence: TGTGCCAGCACCATTGCGGGCCCATATGGCTACACCTTC.